The 22 T cell receptor beta chains in this list originate from one sample, sequenced in a study of CD4 and CD8 cells across lung adenocarcinoma regions. One entry per CDR3 protein, called by TCRdb with MiXCR from the PCR reads. The sample lists under 3,500 distinct CDR3 sequences, 45% to 60% occurring once. Sequenced: CD4+ T cells from the center of a lung tumor. These receptor sequences come from a female donor with lung adenocarcinoma. The CD4 and CD8 labels of this study may be unreliable.

This rearrangement joins TRBV6-5 to TRBJ1-2, with D unresolved. The CDR3 loop spans 18 amino acids. The ends were cut back, 4 bases at V and 1 base at J, with 22 bases in the middle. Germline V lookup: CDR1 MNHEY, CDR2 SVGAGI. Here the CDR3 reads CASSSSGVGRKNNYGYTF. The DNA for the CDR3 is TGTGCCAGCAGTTCCTCTGGGGTGGGTCGTAAAAATAACTATGGCTACACCTTC.

This clonotype was detected only once. This sequence joins TRBV13 and TRBJ2-4; perhaps TRBD2 as D (5 bases). CDR1 PRHDT and CDR2 FYEKMQ come from the germline V gene (reference sequence). Between the trimmed V and J ends, which lost 5 bases and 0 bases, there was a span of 14 bases. This CDR3 comprises 16 residues. In nucleotides, the CDR3 is TGTGCCAGCAGCCCCCCGGCGGAGGAAGCCAAAAACATTCAGTACTTC. Protein: CASSPPAEEAKNIQYF.

This clonotype is medium-sized by share. The chain links TRBV6-1 to TRBJ1-5, with D maybe TRBD1 (5 bases). CDR3 length: 12 amino acids. CDR1 is MNHNS and CDR2 is SASEGT in the germline V gene. V was cut by 7 bases and J by 7 bases, with 11 bases left in between. This chain's CDR3 is CASMGVGQPQHF. CDR3 nucleotides: TGTGCCAGCATGGGGGTTGGACAGCCCCAGCATTTT.

The chain uses TRBV25-1 and TRBJ1-2; D is uncertain. Germline V gene data show CDR1 as MGHDK and CDR2 as SYGVNS. The CDR3 loop spans 14 amino acids. V was shortened by 4 bases and J by 7 bases, with 16 bases between the two germline ends. The chain's CDR3 is CASSGPADSGGYTF. CDR3 nucleotide sequence: TGTGCCAGCAGTGGCCCCGCGGATTCGGGTGGCTACACCTTC.

This clonotype was recorded once. The chain has TRBV27 and TRBJ2-4; possible D gene TRBD2, 6 bases. Germline V gene data show CDR1 as MNHEY and CDR2 as SMNVEV (reference sequence). The CDR3 is 11 amino acids. V lost 9 bases, J lost 13 bases, and 16 bases lay in between. For the CDR3, the DNA is TGTGCCAGGACCGTCTCGGGGGAGCAGTACTTC. Translated: CARTVSGEQYF.

This clonotype has a handful of counts. This chain uses TRBV6-5 with TRBJ2-5; 9 bases are a match to TRBD2. The J call may be wrong; the DNA end is better matched by TRBJ2-7. The CDR3 is 17 amino acids. Germline V lookup: CDR1 MNHEY, CDR2 SVGAGI. The CDR3 is CASSYSRPAGGSYEQYF. DNA for the CDR3: TGTGCCAGCAGTTACTCGCGGCCAGCGGGAGGATCCTACGAGCAGTACTTC.

This clonotype has more than one count but fewer than ten. J is TRBJ2-2 and V is TRBV4-1, with D perhaps TRBD1 (6 bases). Germline V gives CDR1 MGHRA, CDR2 YSYEKL. The CDR3 contains 20 residues. V dropped 0 bases and J dropped 5 bases, with 25 bases sitting between them. DNA for the CDR3: TGCGCCAGCAGCCAAGAAGTGACGGAAAGAGAACAAGGGGGTACCGGGGAGCTGTTTTTT. Its protein product is CASSQEVTEREQGGTGELFF.

As for this clonotype: One end of the junction is discordant with germline, which a read error may explain. The chain carries TRBV7-6 and TRBJ2-6; perhaps TRBD1 as D (5 bases). This CDR3 is 15 amino acids long. Germline CDR1 and CDR2: SGHVS and FNYEAQ. CDR3 region: CASSLPLLSTGAQFF. The CDR3, as DNA: TGTGCCAGCAGCCTGCCCCTCTTGAGCACAGGTGCGCAGTTTTTT.

This clonotype has a single count. The V and J genes are TRBV6-5 and TRBJ1-5; D is possibly TRBD1 (6 bases). The V end was cut by 4 bases, the J end by 0 bases, with 10 bases between. Germline assignment: CDR1 MNHEY and CDR2 SVGAGI. CDR3 length: 15 residues. This chain's CDR3 is CASSLQGFSNQPQHF. The CDR3 nucleotides read TGTGCCAGCAGTTTACAGGGATTTAGCAATCAGCCCCAGCATTTT.

This chain links TRBV6-5 with TRBJ1-3; D ambiguous. Trimming left V 7 bases short and J 0 bases short, with 16 bases between. The V gene's germline CDR1 is MNHEY and CDR2 SVGAGI. The CDR3 extends over 16 amino acids. The CDR3 reads CASTSPGVRSGNTIYF. Written as DNA, the CDR3 is TGTGCCAGCACTTCCCCGGGCGTTCGCTCTGGAAACACCATATATTTT.

In regard to this clonotype: Its ends do not fully match the called genes, so a read error is possible. CDR3 amino acids: CASSQDTLAGGDEQLF. CDR3 nucleotides: TGCGCCAGCAGCCAAGATACCCTAGCGGGAGGGGATGAGCAGTTATTC. This chain links TRBV4-1 with TRBJ2-1; TRBD2 matches at 12 bases. Germline V gives CDR1 MGHRA, CDR2 YSYEKL. This CDR3 comprises 16 residues.

As for this clonotype: The junction departs from germline at one end; a sequencing error may be responsible. J is TRBJ2-4 and V is TRBV10-1; possibly TRBD1 or TRBD2 for D (5 bases each). Germline-derived CDR1 and CDR2 are WNHNN and SYGVQD (reference sequence). The CDR3 sequence is 13 residues long. The CDR3, as DNA: TGCGCCACGGGGCTAGGAGCCACAGACATTCAGTATTTC. As protein: CATGLGATDIQYF.

The chain combines TRBV11-1 with TRBJ2-1, with 9 bases that match TRBD2. Matching the DNA end better, TRBJ2-5 makes the J call doubtful. CDR1 is SGHAT, CDR2 FQDESV, per germline (reference sequence). The CDR3 has 14 residues. DNA of the CDR3: TGTGCCAGCTCCACGGGACTAGCTCGGGAGACCCAGTACTTC. Residues: CASSTGLARETQYF.

The chain couples TRBV10-2 to TRBJ2-1, with 10 bases matching TRBD2. V lost 5 bases, J lost 9 bases, and 7 bases stayed unmatched. The germline V gene encodes CDR1 WSHSY and CDR2 SAAADI. The CDR3 contains 14 residues. The CDR3 region is CASSTGLAYPEQFF. DNA for the CDR3: TGCGCCAGCAGTACGGGACTAGCGTATCCTGAGCAGTTCTTC.

This chain connects TRBV24-1 to TRBJ2-1; D gene unclear. Germline loops: CDR1 KGHDR, CDR2 SFDVKD. CDR3 length equals 15 residues. Deletions cut 1 base from V and 6 bases from J, with 12 bases between. The CDR3 loop reads CATSDFYAGINEQFF. For the CDR3, the DNA is TGTGCCACCAGTGATTTTTATGCTGGGATCAATGAGCAGTTCTTC.

This clonotype is labeled as medium-sized. The CDR3 nucleotides read TGTGCCAGCAGGGCGGGACTAGCAGAGTGGGAGTTCTTC. Protein product: CASRAGLAEWEFF. The chain carries TRBV6-1 and TRBJ2-1; TRBD2 agrees at 9 bases. The CDR3 runs to 13 residues. V shed 6 bases, J shed 14 bases, and the junction held 11 bases outside the gene matches. Germline V gene data show CDR1 as MNHNS and CDR2 as SASEGT.

The chain recombines TRBV27 with TRBJ2-1; D is ambiguous. The J call may be in error: the DNA end matches TRBJ2-7 better. The germline V gene has CDR1 MNHEY and CDR2 SMNVEV (reference sequence). The CDR3 spans 15 residues. CDR3: CASSLRPGVEYEQYF. For the CDR3, the DNA is TGTGCCAGCAGTTTACGTCCGGGTGTAGAGTACGAGCAGTACTTC.

This chain uses TRBV6-1 with TRBJ2-5, with 8 bases aligning to TRBD2. Gene TRBJ2-7 matches the end of the DNA better, so the J call may be wrong. CDR1 and CDR2 from the germline V gene are MNHNS and SASEGT. The CDR3 covers 15 residues. The CDR3 is CASSGIAGQLYEQYF. DNA for the CDR3: TGTGCCAGCAGTGGAATAGCGGGACAACTCTACGAGCAGTACTTC.

The chain uses TRBV4-1 and TRBJ2-5; 9 positions agree with TRBD2. Judging by the DNA end, TRBJ2-7 fits better; the J call may be wrong. CDR3 length: 18 residues. Germline assignment: CDR1 MGHRA and CDR2 YSYEKL. The CDR3 nucleotides read TGCGCCAGCAGCCAAGGGGCCGAAGGCGGGGGGGCCGTCTACGAGCAGTACTTC. It is translated as CASSQGAEGGGAVYEQYF.

This chain uses TRBV12-3 or TRBV12-4 with TRBJ2-1; D is undetermined. Matching the DNA end better, TRBJ2-5 makes the J call doubtful. This CDR3 comprises 13 residues. In nucleotides, the CDR3 is TGTGCCAGCACCTCCTCCTCTCAAGAGACCCAGTACTTC. It is translated as CASTSSSQETQYF.

This rearrangement joins TRBV6-2 or TRBV6-3 to TRBJ2-7, with 7 positions matching TRBD2. The germline CDR1 and CDR2 sequences are MNHEY and SVGEGT. With V trimmed by 4 bases and J by 0 bases, 6 bases remained unmatched. The CDR3 runs 15 residues. This CDR3 is CASSSYSGFSYEQYF. The CDR3, as DNA: TGTGCCAGCAGTTCCTATAGCGGGTTCTCCTACGAGCAGTACTTC.

The chain links TRBV20-1 to TRBJ2-1; D gene uncertain. The V end lost 6 bases, the J end lost 3 bases, and 9 bases lay between the germline ends. The CDR3 runs to 12 residues. From germline, CDR1 is DFQATT and CDR2 SNEGSKA (reference sequence). CDR3 DNA: TGCAGTGCCCTGACCAACTACAATGAGCAGTTCTTC. Protein product: CSALTNYNEQFF.